The 2 T cell receptor beta chains reported below all come from one sample, sequenced in a study of identical twins. Each CDR3 protein gets one entry after TCRdb re-called the 5' RACE reads with MiXCR. The profile shows 300,000 to 400,000 distinct CDR3 sequences, approximately 9.1% of them singletons. Sequenced input: naive T cells sorted from blood. The receptors originated from a woman between 45 and 65 years old in good health.

This clonotype has a count of ten or more. The chain links TRBV5-8 to TRBJ1-1; TRBD1 matches 7 bases. This CDR3 comprises 16 residues. Germline V gives CDR1 SGHTS, CDR2 YDEGEE. The ends lost 4 bases at V and 0 bases at J; junction bases unmatched: 9. For the CDR3, the DNA is TGTGCCAGCAGCACAAGACAGGGAAGAGTGAACACTGAAGCTTTCTTT. This encodes CASSTRQGRVNTEAFF.

The V gene is TRBV20-1, the J gene TRBJ2-3, with 7 bases identical to TRBD1. CDR3 size: 14 residues. With V trimmed by 6 bases and J by 0 bases, 6 bases remained unmatched. Germline V gene lookup returns CDR1 DFQATT and CDR2 SNEGSKA (reference sequence). The CDR3 sequence is CSARRQGSTDTQYF. CDR3 DNA: TGCAGTGCCAGGAGACAGGGTAGCACAGATACGCAGTATTTT.